This T cell receptor (beta chain) was profiled in a study of blood T cell repertoires in COVID-19 (TCRdb year 2020). Concerning the study at large: The collaborator samples originated in the United States, Italy and Spain and spanned the acute and convalescent phases of COVID-19. The prospective study material was composed of cDNA or gDNA derived from T cells, B-cell-depleted T cells, or PBMCs. The dataset comprised deeply sampled blood TCRbeta repertoires from subjects exposed to, actively infected with, or recovered from COVID-19. The repertoires were made available in a free public database intended to serve as a resource for research on the immune response to SARS-CoV-2. The samples were drawn from the first 160 participants of the ongoing ImmuneRACE study and from 1,254 subjects provided by 6 global collaborators. Sample metadata almost always included a de-identified subject ID, COVID-19 status, age in years and sex. Where available, HLA class I and class II types were obtained from metadata supplied by the sample provider rather than from assay-based typing. The research as a whole found: The quantity of clinical and demographic metadata differed by source and by participant and was supplied without curation.

The collaborating institutions used their own protocols to collect whole blood in K2EDTA tubes. For TCRbeta analysis, collaborator samples were shipped as frozen whole blood, as isolated PBMCs, or as DNA extracted from either sample type. TCRbeta CDR3 regions were amplified from genomic DNA by means of the immunoSEQ Assay, a bias-controlled multiplex PCR. The published analysis was carried out like this. Within the assay, amplification of reference gene primers was used to estimate how many nucleated cells each sample contained. Sequence reads were collapsed and filtered to measure the absolute abundance of every unique TCRbeta CDR3 rearrangement. For each sample, productive Simpson clonality was calculated as the square root of Simpson's diversity index across productive rearrangements. This is the immuneACCESS table as TCRdb keeps it, with only in-frame sequences that have V and J called. A part of the clones is gone; compared with another copy, unresolved V genes explain less than half, and the rest is unexplained. From that table come the V and J calls and clone size; the DNA was used to work out D and trimming. Within this sample are about 210,000 clones, with around nine tenths of them counted one time only. The ten largest account for 3% to 3.5% of the sample.

From a lookup of the germline V gene (reference sequence), CDR1 and CDR2 are LNHDA and SQIVND. Germline trimming: 4 bases from V, 0 bases from J; junction bases outside gene matches: 9. The CDR3, cysteine through phenylalanine, is 18 amino acids long. CDR3 DNA is the only sequence kept; it has 54 bases, read in frame from the first base. As to this clone: Its antigen remains undetermined. The sample holds no much larger clone one base away, and base qualities are not on file.

In this chain, TRBV19 is recombined with TRBJ1-6; 7 bases in the junction line up with TRBD1. Material: peripheral blood. The receptor's source is a man in his sixties with acute or convalescent COVID-19. For the CDR3, the sequence is CASSRGQPKSSYNSPLHF. The DNA sequence reads TGTGCCAGTAGTAGGGGACAGCCGAAGAGCTCCTATAATTCACCCCTCCACTTT.